The text below deals with one TCR beta chain. Its matching antigen is unknown. A CD45RA-negative memory subset and a CD45RA+ naive subset were separated from the CD4+ cells. This specimen comes from a study of shared clonotypes between healthy human individuals. Study-level results: Around 4.7% was the fraction of naive CD4 clonotypes found shared across several donors.

CDR1 SGDLS and CDR2 YYNGEE come from the germline V gene. V was clipped by 3 bases and J by 6 bases; unmatched bases: 4. This CDR3 spans 15 amino acids. In the study's own analysis: Filtering differed, since immunoSEQ gave only junction sequences and no quality scores. TCRdb keeps only in-frame clones here, not all; method: immunoSEQ multiplex PCR. The V and J calls and clone size were taken over from that table, and D and trimming were inferred from the DNA. The profile shows roughly 2,300,000 clones, 85% to 95% of them singletons. V usage is TRBV9 and J usage is TRBJ2-1; 12 nucleotides line up with TRBD1. The sequence was collected from a man between 18 and 29 years old in good health. Some clones in this sample may be carry-over from other donors' samples. The sample comprised naive CD4+ T cells from PBMCs. As to subset: CD45RA+ positively selected. The CDR3 DNA is TGTGCCAGCAGCGACGGGACAGGGGGCCCCAATGAGCAGTTCTTC. Protein sequence: CASSDGTGGPNEQFF. Based on the CDR3 plus reference TRBV9 and TRBJ2-1, the full variable domain is DSGVTQTPKHLITATGQRVTLRCSPRSGDLSVYWYQQSLDQGLQFLIQYYNGEERAKGNILERFSAQQFPDLHSELNLSSLELGDSALYFCASSDGTGGPNEQFFGPGTRLTVL.